These 16 T cell receptor beta chains share one sample of origin, sequenced in a study of T cell repertoires in cytomegalovirus infection. These receptors lack a known antigen. A single record per CDR3 protein comes from TCRdb applying MiXCR to the reads. The table has approximately 770,000 distinct CDR3 sequences, 25% to 35% seen once. Source: cultured CD8+ T cells from PBMCs, taken from culture after CMV antigen stimulation. The receptors come from a human donor in good health (CMV status not recorded). Some clones in this sample may be carry-over from other donors' samples.

This chain joins TRBV29-1 and TRBJ2-4; 9 bases line up with TRBD2. This CDR3 has 16 amino acids. V gave up 1 base and J gave up 4 bases; unmatched junction bases: 8. The germline CDR1 and CDR2 sequences are SQVTM and ANQGSEA. The DNA for the CDR3 is TGCAGCGTTGAAGGGGGTGCGGGGGGGGCAAAAAACATTCAGTACTTC. Protein: CSVEGGAGGAKNIQYF.

V is TRBV6-5 and J is TRBJ1-6, with D unresolved. This CDR3 contains 13 residues. The germline V gene has CDR1 MNHEY and CDR2 SVGAGI. V gave up 4 bases and J gave up 7 bases, with 8 bases separating them. This chain's CDR3 is CASSSHQNSPLHF. The CDR3 coding sequence is TGTGCCAGCAGTTCCCATCAGAATTCACCCCTCCACTTT.

The chain couples TRBV18 to TRBJ2-1; perhaps TRBD2 as D (6 bases). With 0 bases removed from V and 4 bases from J, the gap between germline ends came to 7 bases. The CDR3 consists of 14 residues. The germline gives CDR1 KGHSH, CDR2 LQKENI. The CDR3 loop is CASSPPGLYNEQFF. The CDR3 nucleotides read TGTGCCAGCTCACCACCGGGACTGTACAATGAGCAGTTCTTC.

This chain joins TRBV28 and TRBJ1-1, with unresolved D. The germline V gene has CDR1 MDHEN and CDR2 SYDVKM. The CDR3 has 12 amino acids. Between the trimmed V and J ends, which lost 4 bases and 1 base, there was a span of 4 bases. The CDR3 DNA sequence: TGTGCCAGCAGTTGGCCGAACACTGAAGCTTTCTTT. This gives the protein CASSWPNTEAFF.

Remarks on this clonotype: At one of its ends the junction is not consistent with the germline gene, which may arise from a read error. V usage is TRBV6-5 and J usage is TRBJ2-1; D ambiguous. The CDR3 loop spans 16 amino acids. Germline-derived CDR1 and CDR2 are MNHEY and SVGAGI. Here the CDR3 reads CANSPLPLTGGNEQFF. CDR3 DNA: TGTGCCAACAGTCCTCTCCCACTAACGGGCGGCAATGAGCAGTTCTTC.

This clonotype was counted ten times or more. The rearrangement links TRBV7-9 to TRBJ2-7; D is possibly TRBD2 (6 bases). The CDR3 runs to 14 residues. V shed 5 bases and J shed 1 base, with 12 bases lying between them. Germline values: CDR1 SEHNR, CDR2 FQNEAQ (reference sequence). The CDR3 DNA sequence: TGTGCCAGCAGCCCAGTCGGGGGATCCTACGAGCAGTACTTC. Translation gives CASSPVGGSYEQYF.

This clonotype was detected many times. The chain carries TRBV7-9 and TRBJ2-3; possibly TRBD1 or TRBD2 for D (5 bases each). The CDR3 has 15 amino acids. V lost 4 bases to trimming and J lost 2 bases, with 13 bases between them. Germline loops: CDR1 SEHNR, CDR2 FQNEAQ (reference sequence). The CDR3 region has the DNA TGTGCCAGCAGCTCCCCGAGGGGCCCCACAGATACGCAGTATTTT. It translates to CASSSPRGPTDTQYF. Looking up the rest from reference TRBV7-9 and TRBJ2-3 gives the full variable domain: DTGVSQNPRHKITKRGQNVTFRCDPISEHNRLYWYRQTLGQGPEFLTYFQNEAQLEKSRLLSDRFSAERPKGSFSTLEIQRTEQGDSAMYLCASSSPRGPTDTQYFGPGTRLTVL.

The J gene is TRBJ2-5, the V gene TRBV4-2; D not resolved. Germline CDR1 and CDR2: LGHNA and YNFKEQ. Trimming took off 0 bases at V and 2 bases at J, with 10 bases between the two ends. The CDR3 is 15 residues long. This CDR3 reads CASSQDQDSQETQYF. For the CDR3, the DNA is TGTGCCAGCAGCCAAGATCAGGATAGTCAAGAGACCCAGTACTTC.

On this clonotype itself: This may arise from a read error, as a much more abundant clone is one base away. The V and J genes are TRBV27 and TRBJ2-1; perhaps TRBD1 as D (6 bases). V was clipped by 2 bases and J by 4 bases, with 12 bases between them. Looked up from germline, CDR1 is MNHEY and CDR2 is SMNVEV (reference sequence). The CDR3 contains 15 residues. In DNA, the CDR3 is TGTGCCAGCAGTTTAACGGCAGGGGTTTACAATGAGCAGTTCTTC. Amino acid sequence: CASSLTAGVYNEQFF.

This clonotype came up many times. J is TRBJ2-3 and V is TRBV12-3 or TRBV12-4; 15 bases fit TRBD2. The CDR3 sequence is 21 residues long. The junction had 13 bases not matched to a gene; V was cut back by 3 bases and J by 0 bases. CDR3 amino acids: CASSFATGTSGGMPSTDTQYF. Here the CDR3 DNA reads TGTGCCAGCAGTTTCGCAACCGGGACTAGCGGGGGGATGCCTAGCACAGATACGCAGTATTTT.

This clonotype has ten or more counts. The J gene is TRBJ1-4, the V gene TRBV4-1; TRBD1 is a possible D gene (5 bases). This CDR3 comprises 15 residues. Germline assignment: CDR1 MGHRA and CDR2 YSYEKL. V was pared by 0 bases and J by 7 bases, with 12 bases between. CDR3 coding DNA: TGCGCCAGCAGCCAAGATGAGGGGTTTGGTGAAAAACTGTTTTTT. It is translated as CASSQDEGFGEKLFF.

With respect to this clonotype: This clone may be a read error of a much larger clone one base away. The chain joins TRBV12-3 or TRBV12-4 to TRBJ2-1; tentatively, D is TRBD1 (5 bases). The CDR3 sequence is 12 residues long. CDR3 residues: CASSFGRVELFF. The DNA for the CDR3 is TGTGCCAGCAGTTTCGGCAGGGTGGAGCTGTTCTTC.

The CDR3 nucleotides read TGCAGCGTTCCCGGGACTAGCGGGGTCTATGAGCAGTTCTTC. It codes for CSVPGTSGVYEQFF. The chain employs TRBV29-1 and TRBJ2-1; TRBD2 matches 13 bases. V gave up 5 bases and J gave up 8 bases; unmatched junction bases: 6. The CDR3 spans 14 residues. The germline CDR1 and CDR2 sequences are SQVTM and ANQGSEA.

This clonotype was counted only a few times. V is TRBV19 and J is TRBJ1-2, with 7 bases fitting TRBD1. There are 13 residues in the CDR3. Per germline, CDR1 LNHDA and CDR2 SQIVND (reference sequence). With V trimmed by 9 bases and J by 5 bases, 9 bases remained unmatched. The CDR3 reads CASYRGLWYGYTF. The DNA of the CDR3 is TGTGCCAGCTACAGGGGACTCTGGTATGGCTACACCTTC.

This clonotype was recorded a few times. The rearrangement joins TRBV7-9 to TRBJ2-1; 11 positions agree with TRBD2. The CDR3 is 15 residues long. The germline V gene has CDR1 SEHNR and CDR2 FQNEAQ (reference sequence). V lost 5 bases to trimming and J lost 6 bases; unmatched junction nucleotides: 6. CDR3: CASSPTSGGRNEQFF. CDR3 in DNA: TGTGCCAGCAGCCCTACTAGCGGGGGTCGCAATGAGCAGTTCTTC. Together with reference TRBV7-9 and TRBJ2-1, the CDR3 gives the full variable domain: DTGVSQNPRHKITKRGQNVTFRCDPISEHNRLYWYRQTLGQGPEFLTYFQNEAQLEKSRLLSDRFSAERPKGSFSTLEIQRTEQGDSAMYLCASSPTSGGRNEQFFGPGTRLTVL.

This chain connects TRBV2 to TRBJ2-1, with a possible D match to TRBD2 (5 bases). CDR1 and CDR2 (germline): SNHLY, FYNNEI. The CDR3 has 14 amino acids. V was clipped by 8 bases and J by 3 bases, with 14 bases between them. Written as DNA, the CDR3 is TGTGCCAGCCCCTCTACTAGAAGCTACAATGAGCAGTTCTTC. This encodes CASPSTRSYNEQFF.